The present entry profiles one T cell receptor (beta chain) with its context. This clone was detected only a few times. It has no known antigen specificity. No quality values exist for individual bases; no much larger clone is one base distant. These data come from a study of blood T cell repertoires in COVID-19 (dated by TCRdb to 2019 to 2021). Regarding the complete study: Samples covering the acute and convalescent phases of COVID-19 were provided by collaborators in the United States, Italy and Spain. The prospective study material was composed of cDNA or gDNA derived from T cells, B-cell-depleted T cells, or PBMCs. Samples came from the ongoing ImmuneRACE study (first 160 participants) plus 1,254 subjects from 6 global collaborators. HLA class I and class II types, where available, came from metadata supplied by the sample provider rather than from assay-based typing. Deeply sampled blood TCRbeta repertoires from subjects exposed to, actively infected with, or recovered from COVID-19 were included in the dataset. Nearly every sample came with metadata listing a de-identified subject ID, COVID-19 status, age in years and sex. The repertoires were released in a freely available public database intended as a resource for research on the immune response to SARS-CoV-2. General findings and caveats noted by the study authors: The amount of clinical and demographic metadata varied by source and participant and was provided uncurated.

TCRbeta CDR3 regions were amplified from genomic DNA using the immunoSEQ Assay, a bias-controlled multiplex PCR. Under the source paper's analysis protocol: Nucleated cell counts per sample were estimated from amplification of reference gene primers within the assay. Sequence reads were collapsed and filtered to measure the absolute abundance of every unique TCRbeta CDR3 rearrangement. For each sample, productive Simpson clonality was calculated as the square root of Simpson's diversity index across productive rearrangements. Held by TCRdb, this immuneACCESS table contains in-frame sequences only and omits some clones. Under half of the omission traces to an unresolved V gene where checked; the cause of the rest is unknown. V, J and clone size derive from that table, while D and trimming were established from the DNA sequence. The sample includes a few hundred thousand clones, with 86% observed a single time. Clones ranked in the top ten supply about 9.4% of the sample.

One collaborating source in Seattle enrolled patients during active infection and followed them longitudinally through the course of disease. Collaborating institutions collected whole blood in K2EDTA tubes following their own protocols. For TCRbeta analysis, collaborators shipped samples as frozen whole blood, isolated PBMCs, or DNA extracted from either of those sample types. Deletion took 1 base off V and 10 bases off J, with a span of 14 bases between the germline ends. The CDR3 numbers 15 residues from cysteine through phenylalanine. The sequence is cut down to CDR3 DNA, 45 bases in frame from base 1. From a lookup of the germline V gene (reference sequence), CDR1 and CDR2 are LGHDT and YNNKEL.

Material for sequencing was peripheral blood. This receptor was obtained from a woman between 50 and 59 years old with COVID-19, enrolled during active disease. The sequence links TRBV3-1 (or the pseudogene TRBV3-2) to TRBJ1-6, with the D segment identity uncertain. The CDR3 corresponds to CASSQGGNRGSPLHF. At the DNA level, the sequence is TGTGCCAGCAGCCAAGGAGGGAACCGTGGATCACCCCTCCACTTT.